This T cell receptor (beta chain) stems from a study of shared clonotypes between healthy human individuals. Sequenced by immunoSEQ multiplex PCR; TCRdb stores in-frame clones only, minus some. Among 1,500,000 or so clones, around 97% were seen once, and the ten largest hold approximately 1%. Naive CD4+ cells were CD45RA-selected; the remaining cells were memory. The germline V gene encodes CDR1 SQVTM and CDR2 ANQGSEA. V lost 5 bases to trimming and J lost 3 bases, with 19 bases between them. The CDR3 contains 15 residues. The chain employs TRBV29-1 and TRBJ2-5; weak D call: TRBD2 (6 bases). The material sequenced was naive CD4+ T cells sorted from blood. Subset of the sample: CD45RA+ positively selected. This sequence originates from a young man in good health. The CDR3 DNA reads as TGCAGCGTTTGCGGAGGGCAGGGCTTCGAAGAGACCCAGTACTTC. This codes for CSVCGGQGFEETQYF.